Detailed here is one TCR beta chain. No antigen is known for it. These data belong to a study of cytomegalovirus exposure and HLA in healthy donors. Study-level results: A later analysis linked a missense DCLRE1C variant to TCR beta V- and J-gene trimming.

V shed 0 bases, J shed 2 bases, and the junction held 9 bases outside the gene matches. The CDR3 totals 19 residues. In germline, CDR1 is LGHNA, CDR2 YNFKEQ. Donors likely had unrecorded immune exposures despite being nominally healthy when sampled. PCR amplification relied on 60 Vbeta primers (plus 13 Jbeta primers). Data came from immunoSEQ multiplex PCR; TCRdb stores just in-frame clones and leaves some out. The sample carries about 160,000 clones, roughly 76% recorded once. This chain joins TRBV4-2 and TRBJ2-3; 12 bases line up with TRBD2. The TCR sequence derives from a man aged 55 to 70 in good health and CMV-seronegative. Material for sequencing was PBMCs. The CDR3 reads CASSQDPTTSGGVTDTQYF. As DNA, the CDR3 is TGTGCCAGCAGCCAAGATCCCACGACTAGCGGGGGTGTCACAGATACGCAGTATTTT.